What follows describes a single T cell receptor (beta chain). The data originate from a study of cytomegalovirus exposure and HLA in healthy donors. The germline V gene encodes CDR1 MNHEY and CDR2 SMNVEV (reference sequence). The CDR3 loop spans 19 amino acids. V shed 3 bases, J shed 2 bases, and the junction held 13 bases outside the gene matches. Repertoires were generated with immunoSEQ multiplex PCR, while TCRdb's copy carries only in-frame clones and drops some. The sample records 100,000 to 150,000 clones, about 88% being singletons. J is TRBJ2-3 and V is TRBV27; 11 bases map to TRBD2. Sequencing was done on a sample of PBMCs. This TCR was sampled from a woman between 18 and 29 years old in good health and CMV-seronegative. CDR3 nucleotide sequence: TGTGCCAGCAGTTTTTTTAGCGGGGGGGCTGCCTCCATCACAGATACGCAGTATTTT. Translated: CASSFFSGGAASITDTQYF.